The rows below give T cell receptor beta chains drawn from one sample of a study of T cells expressing NK-cell markers. From the 5' RACE reads, TCRdb lists one entry per CDR3 protein and no DNA. The table lists under 200,000 distinct CDR3 sequences. The sequencing sample was made of blood T cells: a sorted CD56 or NKG2C T cell subset, CD4+ or CD8+ T cells, or bulk PBMC T cells (not recorded which). These receptors originate from a woman aged 18 to 69 in good health. Each CDR3 is given with its conserved first and last residue.

j_call	v_call	cdr3_aa
TRBJ2-7	TRBV6-5	CASSSLGTGLTEQYF
TRBJ2-2	TRBV24-1	CATSDSSGAGVGELFF
TRBJ2-5	TRBV12-3/TRBV12-4	CASNLQGSETQYF
TRBJ2-2	TRBV27	CASSYRRGTGELFF
TRBJ2-2	TRBV20-1	CSVLRTPVNTGELFF
TRBJ1-5	TRBV5-1	CASSKGDHQPQHF
TRBJ1-4	TRBV5-1	CASSFRGLEEKLFF
TRBJ2-3	TRBV5-1	CASSPPKTSGATDTQYF
TRBJ2-3	TRBV12-3/TRBV12-4	CASWGVGPDTQYF
TRBJ2-5	TRBV20-1	CSARDPTGGETQYF
TRBJ2-1	TRBV5-1	CASSGGQGADEQFF
TRBJ1-2	TRBV5-1	CASSTGQNFYGYTF
TRBJ1-4	TRBV4-1	CASSRTRPPGQGEEKLFF
TRBJ2-7	TRBV12-5	CASVPPGQIIPYEQYF
TRBJ1-6	TRBV7-3	CASSRDRDSPLHF
TRBJ2-3	TRBV20-1	CIPRGLAGGTDTQYF
TRBJ2-7	TRBV5-1	CASSLTGRGDEQYF
TRBJ1-3	TRBV10-3	CAIRLGADGNTIYF
TRBJ2-1	TRBV29-1	CSVESGTYNEQFF
TRBJ2-7	TRBV3-1	CASSRGTGGEQYF
TRBJ2-5	TRBV7-3	CASSLNSPSGNSETQYF
TRBJ1-1	TRBV27	CASSNPASGNTEAFF
TRBJ2-7	TRBV5-1	CASKFAGEYEQYF